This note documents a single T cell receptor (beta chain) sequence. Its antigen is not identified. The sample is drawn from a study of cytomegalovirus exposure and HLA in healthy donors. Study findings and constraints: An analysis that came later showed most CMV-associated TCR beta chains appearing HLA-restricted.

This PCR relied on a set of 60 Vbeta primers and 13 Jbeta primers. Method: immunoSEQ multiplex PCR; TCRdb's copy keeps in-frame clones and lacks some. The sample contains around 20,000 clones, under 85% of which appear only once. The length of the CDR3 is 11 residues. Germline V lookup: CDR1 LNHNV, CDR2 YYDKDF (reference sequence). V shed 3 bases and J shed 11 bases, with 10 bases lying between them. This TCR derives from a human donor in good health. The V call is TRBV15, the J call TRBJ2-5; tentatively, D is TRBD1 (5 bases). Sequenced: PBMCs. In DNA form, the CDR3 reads TGTGCCACCAGCAGTAAGACAGAGCAGTACTTC. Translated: CATSSKTEQYF. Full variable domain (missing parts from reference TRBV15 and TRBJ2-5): DAMVIQNPRYQVTQFGKPVTLSCSQTLNHNVMYWYQQKSSQAPKLLFHYYDKDFNNEADTPDNFQSRRPNTSFCFLDIRSPGLGDTAMYLCATSSKTEQYFGPGTRLLVL.